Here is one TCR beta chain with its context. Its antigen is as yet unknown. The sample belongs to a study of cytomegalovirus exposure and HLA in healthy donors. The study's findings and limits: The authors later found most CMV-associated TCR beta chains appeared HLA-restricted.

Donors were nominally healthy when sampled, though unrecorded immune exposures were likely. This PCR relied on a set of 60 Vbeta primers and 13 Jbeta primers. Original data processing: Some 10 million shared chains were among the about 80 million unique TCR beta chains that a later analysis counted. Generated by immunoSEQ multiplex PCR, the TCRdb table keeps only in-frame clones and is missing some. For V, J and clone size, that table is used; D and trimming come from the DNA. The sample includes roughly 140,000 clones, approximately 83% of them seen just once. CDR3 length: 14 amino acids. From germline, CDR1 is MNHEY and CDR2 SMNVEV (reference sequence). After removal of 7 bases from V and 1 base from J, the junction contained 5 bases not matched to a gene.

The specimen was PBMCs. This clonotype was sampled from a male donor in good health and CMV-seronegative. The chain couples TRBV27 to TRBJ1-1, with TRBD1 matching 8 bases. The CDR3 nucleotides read TGTGCCAGCAACTCGGACAGGGAGAACACTGAAGCTTTCTTT. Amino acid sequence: CASNSDRENTEAFF.